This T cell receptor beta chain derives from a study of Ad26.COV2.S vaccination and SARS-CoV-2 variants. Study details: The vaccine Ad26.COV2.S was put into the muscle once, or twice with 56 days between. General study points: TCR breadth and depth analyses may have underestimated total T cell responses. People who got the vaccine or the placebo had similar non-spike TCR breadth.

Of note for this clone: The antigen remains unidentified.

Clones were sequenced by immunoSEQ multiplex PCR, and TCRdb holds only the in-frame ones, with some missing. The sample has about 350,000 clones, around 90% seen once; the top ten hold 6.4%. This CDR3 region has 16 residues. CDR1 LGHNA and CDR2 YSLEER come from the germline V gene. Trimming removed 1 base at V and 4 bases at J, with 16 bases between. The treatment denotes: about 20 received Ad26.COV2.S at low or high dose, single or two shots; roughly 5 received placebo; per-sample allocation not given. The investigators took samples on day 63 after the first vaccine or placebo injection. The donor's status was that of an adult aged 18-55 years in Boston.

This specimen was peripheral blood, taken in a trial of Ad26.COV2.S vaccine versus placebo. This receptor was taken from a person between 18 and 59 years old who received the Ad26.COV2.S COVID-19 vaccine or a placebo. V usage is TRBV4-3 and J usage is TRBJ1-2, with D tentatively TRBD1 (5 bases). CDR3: CASSQGWAQGAYGYTF. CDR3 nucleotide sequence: TGCGCCAGCAGCCAAGGATGGGCGCAGGGAGCCTATGGCTACACCTTC.